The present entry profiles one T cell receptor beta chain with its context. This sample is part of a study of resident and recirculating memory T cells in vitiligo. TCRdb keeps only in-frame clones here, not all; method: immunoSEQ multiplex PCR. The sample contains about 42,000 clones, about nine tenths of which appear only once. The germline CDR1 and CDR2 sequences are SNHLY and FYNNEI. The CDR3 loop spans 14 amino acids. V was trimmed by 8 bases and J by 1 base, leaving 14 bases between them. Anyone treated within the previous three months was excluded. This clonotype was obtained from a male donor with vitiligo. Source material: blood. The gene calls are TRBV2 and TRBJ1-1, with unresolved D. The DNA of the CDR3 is TGTGCCAGCGGAGGGTGGGGTAAGAACACTGAAGCTTTCTTT. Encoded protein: CASGGWGKNTEAFF.